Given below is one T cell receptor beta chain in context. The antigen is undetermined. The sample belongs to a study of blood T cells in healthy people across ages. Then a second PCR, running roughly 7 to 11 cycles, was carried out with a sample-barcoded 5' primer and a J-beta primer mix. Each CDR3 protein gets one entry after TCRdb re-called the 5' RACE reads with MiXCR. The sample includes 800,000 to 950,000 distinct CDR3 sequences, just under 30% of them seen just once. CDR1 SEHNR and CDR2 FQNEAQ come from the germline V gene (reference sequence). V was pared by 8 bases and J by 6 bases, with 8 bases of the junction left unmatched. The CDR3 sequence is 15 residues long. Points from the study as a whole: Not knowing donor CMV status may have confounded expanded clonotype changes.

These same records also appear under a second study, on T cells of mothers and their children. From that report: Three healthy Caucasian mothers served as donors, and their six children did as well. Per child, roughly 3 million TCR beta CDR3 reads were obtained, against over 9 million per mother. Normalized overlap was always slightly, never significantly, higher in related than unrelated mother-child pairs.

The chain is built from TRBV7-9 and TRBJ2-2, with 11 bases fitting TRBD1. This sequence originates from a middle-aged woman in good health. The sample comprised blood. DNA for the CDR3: TGTGCCAGCTGCTATGGGGACAGGGGGTCCGGGGAGCTGTTTTTT. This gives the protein CASCYGDRGSGELFF.